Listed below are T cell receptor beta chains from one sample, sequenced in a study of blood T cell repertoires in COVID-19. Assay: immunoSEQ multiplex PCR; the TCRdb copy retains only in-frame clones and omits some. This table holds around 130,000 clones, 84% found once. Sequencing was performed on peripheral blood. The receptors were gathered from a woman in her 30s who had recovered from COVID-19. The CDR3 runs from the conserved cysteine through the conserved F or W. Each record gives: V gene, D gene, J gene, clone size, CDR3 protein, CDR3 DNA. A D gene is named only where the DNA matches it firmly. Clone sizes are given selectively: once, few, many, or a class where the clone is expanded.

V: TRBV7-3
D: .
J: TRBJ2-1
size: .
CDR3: CASSWTPGNEQFF
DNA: TGTGCCAGCAGCTGGACACCGGGTAATGAGCAGTTCTTC

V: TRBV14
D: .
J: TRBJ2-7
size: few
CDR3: CASSRAGRVVEQYF
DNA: TGTGCCAGCAGTCGGGCCGGCAGGGTTGTCGAGCAGTACTTC

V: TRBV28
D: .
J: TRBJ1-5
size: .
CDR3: CASSVINQPQHF
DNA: TGTGCCAGCAGTGTAATCAATCAGCCCCAGCATTTT

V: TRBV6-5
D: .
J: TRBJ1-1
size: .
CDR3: CASSPIQGAEAFF
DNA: TGTGCCAGCAGTCCAATCCAAGGGGCTGAAGCTTTCTTT

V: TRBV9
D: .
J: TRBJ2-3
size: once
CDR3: CASNGQSPTDTQYF
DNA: TGTGCCAGTAATGGACAGTCCCCGACAGATACGCAGTATTTT

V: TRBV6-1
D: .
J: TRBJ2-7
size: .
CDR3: CASSEAGYSSVKQYF
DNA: TGTGCCAGCAGTGAAGCAGGTTACAGCTCCGTTAAGCAGTACTTC

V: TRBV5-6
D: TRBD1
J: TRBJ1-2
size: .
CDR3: CASSLWDRPLYGYTF
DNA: TGTGCCAGCAGCTTGTGGGACAGGCCCCTCTATGGCTACACCTTC

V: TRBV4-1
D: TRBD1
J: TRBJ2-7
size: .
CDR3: CASSQGWTGRPYEQYF
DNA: TGCGCCAGCAGCCAAGGTTGGACAGGGCGACCCTACGAGCAGTACTTC

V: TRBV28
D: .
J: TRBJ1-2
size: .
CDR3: CASRSTGQANYGYTF
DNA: TGTGCCAGCAGGTCTACAGGGCAGGCTAACTATGGCTACACCTTC

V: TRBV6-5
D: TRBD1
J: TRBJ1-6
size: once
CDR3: CASSPGTADNSPLHF
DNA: TGTGCCAGCAGTCCCGGGACAGCTGATAATTCACCCCTCCACTTT

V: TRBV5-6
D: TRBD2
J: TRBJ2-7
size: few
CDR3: CASSLVTSGLRYEQYF
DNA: TGTGCCAGCAGCTTGGTCACTAGCGGGCTCCGATACGAGCAGTACTTC

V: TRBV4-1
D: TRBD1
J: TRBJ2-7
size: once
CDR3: CASSPHRGPTYEQYF
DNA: TGCGCCAGCAGCCCTCACAGGGGGCCTACCTACGAGCAGTACTTC

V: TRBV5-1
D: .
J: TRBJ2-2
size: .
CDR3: CASSRGTTGELFF
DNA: TGCGCCAGCAGCAGGGGCACCACCGGGGAGCTGTTTTTT

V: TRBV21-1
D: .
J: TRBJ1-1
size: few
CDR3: CASSKGVGSGTEAFF
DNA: .

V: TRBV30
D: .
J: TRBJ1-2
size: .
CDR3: CAWTTGDYGYTF
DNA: TGTGCCTGGACGACAGGCGACTATGGCTACACCTTC

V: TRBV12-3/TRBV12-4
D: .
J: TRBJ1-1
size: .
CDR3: CASRRENTEAFF
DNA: TGTGCCAGCCGACGGGAGAACACTGAAGCTTTCTTT

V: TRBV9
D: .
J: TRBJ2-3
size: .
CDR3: CASSVMGGPTGDTQYF
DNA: TGTGCCAGCAGCGTAATGGGGGGGCCCACCGGAGATACGCAGTATTTT

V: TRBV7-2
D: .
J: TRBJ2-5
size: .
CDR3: CASSLALLEYETQYF
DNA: TGTGCCAGCAGCTTAGCCTTGCTAGAGTACGAGACCCAGTACTTC

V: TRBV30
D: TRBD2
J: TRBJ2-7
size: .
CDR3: CAWSVGDYSYEQYF
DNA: TGTGCCTGGAGTGTGGGGGACTACTCCTACGAGCAGTACTTC

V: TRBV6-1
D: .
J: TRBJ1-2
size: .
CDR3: CASSDGRRGGGAGYTF
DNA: TGTGCCAGCAGTGATGGGAGGAGGGGGGGAGGGGCAGGCTACACCTTC

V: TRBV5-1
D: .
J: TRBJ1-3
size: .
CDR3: CASSLEVPSGNTIYF
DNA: TGCGCCAGCAGCTTAGAGGTCCCCTCTGGAAACACCATATATTTT

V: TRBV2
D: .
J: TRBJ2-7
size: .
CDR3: CASSRQNYEQYF
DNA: TGTGCCAGCAGTCGACAAAACTACGAGCAGTACTTC

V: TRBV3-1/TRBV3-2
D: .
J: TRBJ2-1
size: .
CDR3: CASSQSTASGAEQFF
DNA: TGTGCCAGCAGCCAGTCGACTGCGTCTGGGGCTGAGCAGTTCTTC

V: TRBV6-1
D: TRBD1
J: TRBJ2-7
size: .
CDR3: CASSERTGGGYEQYF
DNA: TGTGCCAGCAGTGAACGGACAGGGGGCGGCTACGAGCAGTACTTC

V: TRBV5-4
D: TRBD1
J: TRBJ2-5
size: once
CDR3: CASGAGTGRWETQYF
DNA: TGTGCCAGCGGTGCCGGGACAGGGAGATGGGAGACCCAGTACTTC

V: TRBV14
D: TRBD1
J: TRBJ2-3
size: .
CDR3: CASSQGGTGLFTDTQYF
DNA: TGTGCCAGCAGCCAAGGGGGGACAGGTCTATTCACAGATACGCAGTATTTT

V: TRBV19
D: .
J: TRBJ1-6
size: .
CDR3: CASTDAGGNSPLHF
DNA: TGTGCCAGTACCGATGCGGGGGGAAATTCACCCCTCCACTTT

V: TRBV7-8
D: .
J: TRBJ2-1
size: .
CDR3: CASSPDSSYNEQFF
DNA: TGTGCCAGCAGCCCAGACAGCTCCTACAATGAGCAGTTCTTC

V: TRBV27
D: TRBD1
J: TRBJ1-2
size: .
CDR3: CASSPTGYGYTF
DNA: TGTGCCAGCAGCCCGACAGGGTATGGCTACACCTTC

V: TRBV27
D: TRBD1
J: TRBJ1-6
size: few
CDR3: CASKTTGGSGGNSPLHF
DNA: TGTGCCAGCAAAACGACAGGGGGCTCCGGCGGGAATTCACCCCTCCACTTT

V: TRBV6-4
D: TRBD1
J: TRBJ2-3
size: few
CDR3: CASSHGQGADTQYF
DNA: TGTGCCAGCAGTCACGGACAGGGAGCAGATACGCAGTATTTT